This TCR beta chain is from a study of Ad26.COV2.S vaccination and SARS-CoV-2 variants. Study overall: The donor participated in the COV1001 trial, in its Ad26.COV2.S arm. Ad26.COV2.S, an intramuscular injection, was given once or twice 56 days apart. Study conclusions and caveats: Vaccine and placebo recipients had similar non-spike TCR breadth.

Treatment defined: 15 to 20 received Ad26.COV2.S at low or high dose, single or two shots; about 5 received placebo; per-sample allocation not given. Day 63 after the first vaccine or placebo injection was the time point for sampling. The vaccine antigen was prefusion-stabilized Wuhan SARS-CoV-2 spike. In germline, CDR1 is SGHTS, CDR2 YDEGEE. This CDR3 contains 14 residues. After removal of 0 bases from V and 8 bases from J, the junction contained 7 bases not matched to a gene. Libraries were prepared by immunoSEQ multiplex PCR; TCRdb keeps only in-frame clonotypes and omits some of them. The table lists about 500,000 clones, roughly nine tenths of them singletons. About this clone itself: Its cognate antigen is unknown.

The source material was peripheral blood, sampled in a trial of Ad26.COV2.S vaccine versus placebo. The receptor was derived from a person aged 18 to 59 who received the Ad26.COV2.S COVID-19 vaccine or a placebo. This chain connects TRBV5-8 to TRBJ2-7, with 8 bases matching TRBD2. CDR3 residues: CASSLGPTSEKQYF. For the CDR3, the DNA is TGTGCCAGCAGCTTGGGACCGACTAGCGAGAAGCAGTACTTC.